This TCR beta chain was recorded in a study of T-cell reconstitution after alpha-beta-depleted transplantation in children. This clonotype was seen once. During its preparation, the TCRbeta library received unique molecular identifiers. MiXCR, applied by TCRdb to the PCR reads, yields one record per CDR3 protein. Found here are around 94,000 distinct CDR3 sequences, less than 6% of them singletons; the top ten hold about 6.1%. This specimen was PBMCs, mostly from graft donor cells, taken 60 days after TCRalphabeta/CD19-depleted stem cell transplant. This clonotype was obtained from a female patient between 2 and 15 years old who had a stem cell transplant for Fanconi anemia, so the T cells may come from the graft donor.

As DNA, the CDR3 is TGCGCCAGCAGCCAGATCGCGGGAGGTGGCTCCTACGAGCAGTACTTC. Protein product: CASSQIAGGGSYEQYF. This chain uses TRBV4-1 with TRBJ2-7; the match to TRBD2 covers 8 bases. CDR1 and CDR2 from the germline V gene are MGHRA and YSYEKL. The junction had 7 bases not matched to a gene; V was cut back by 3 bases and J by 0 bases. The CDR3 sequence is 16 residues long.